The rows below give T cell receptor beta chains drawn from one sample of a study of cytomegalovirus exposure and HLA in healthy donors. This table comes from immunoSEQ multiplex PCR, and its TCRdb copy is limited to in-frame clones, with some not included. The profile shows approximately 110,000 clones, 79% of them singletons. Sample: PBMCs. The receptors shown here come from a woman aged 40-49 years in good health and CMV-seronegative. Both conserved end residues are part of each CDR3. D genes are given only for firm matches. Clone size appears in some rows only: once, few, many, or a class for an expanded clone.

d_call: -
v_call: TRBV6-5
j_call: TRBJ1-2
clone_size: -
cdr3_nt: TGTGCCAGCAAAATTGGAGTCGGGGTCTATGGCTACACCTTC
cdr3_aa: CASKIGVGVYGYTF

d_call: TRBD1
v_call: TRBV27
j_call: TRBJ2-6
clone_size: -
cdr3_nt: TGTGCCAGCAGTTTCCGGGGACAGTCACCGATCTCTGGGGCCAACGTCCTGACTTTC
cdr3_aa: CASSFRGQSPISGANVLTF

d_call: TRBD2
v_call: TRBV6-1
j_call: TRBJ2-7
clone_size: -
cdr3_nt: TGTGCCAGCTTTCCTAGCGGCTCCTACGAGCAGTACTTC
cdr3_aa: CASFPSGSYEQYF

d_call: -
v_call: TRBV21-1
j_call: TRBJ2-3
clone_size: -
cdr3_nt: TGTGCCAGCTCACCCCAGGCAGGGGGGCCCACAGATACGCAGTATTTT
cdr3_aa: CASSPQAGGPTDTQYF

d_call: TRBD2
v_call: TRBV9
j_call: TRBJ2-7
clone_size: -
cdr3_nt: TGTGCCAGCAGCCCGCTAGCGGGACCCTACGAGCAGTACTTC
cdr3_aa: CASSPLAGPYEQYF

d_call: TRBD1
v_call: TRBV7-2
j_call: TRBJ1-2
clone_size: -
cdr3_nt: TGTGCCAGCAGCCGAAACAGGGGGCGCGATGGCTACACCTTC
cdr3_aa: CASSRNRGRDGYTF

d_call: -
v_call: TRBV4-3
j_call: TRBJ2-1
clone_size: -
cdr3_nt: TGCGCCAGTCAAAATACGGTCGGCGGATACAATGAGCAGTTCTTC
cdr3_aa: CASQNTVGGYNEQFF

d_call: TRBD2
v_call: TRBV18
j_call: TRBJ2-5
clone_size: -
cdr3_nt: TGTGCCAGCTCACGTCCCAGTAGCGGGAGGGGTGAGACCCAGTACTTC
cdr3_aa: CASSRPSSGRGETQYF

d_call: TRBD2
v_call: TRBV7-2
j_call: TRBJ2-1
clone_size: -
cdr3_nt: TGTGCCAGCAGCTCCACTAGCGGGATCCTCAATGAGCAGTTCTTC
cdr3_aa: CASSSTSGILNEQFF

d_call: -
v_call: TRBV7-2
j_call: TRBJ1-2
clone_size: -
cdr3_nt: TGTGCCAGCAGCACGGGGGTTTGGTATGGCTACACCTTC
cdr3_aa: CASSTGVWYGYTF

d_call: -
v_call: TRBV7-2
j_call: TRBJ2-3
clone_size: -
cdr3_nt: TGTGCCAGCAGCTTAAAAAGCGGGGAAGGGGGAGATACGCAGTATTTT
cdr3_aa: CASSLKSGEGGDTQYF

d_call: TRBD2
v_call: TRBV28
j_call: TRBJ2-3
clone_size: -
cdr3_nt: TGTGCCAGCAGTTTGCGGACTAGCGGGGGGAAGGATACGCAGTATTTT
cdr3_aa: CASSLRTSGGKDTQYF

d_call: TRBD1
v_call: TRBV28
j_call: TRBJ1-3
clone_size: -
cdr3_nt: TGTGCCAGCAGTTTATTACTTCAGGGGGCGCGTGGAAACACCATATATTTT
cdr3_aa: CASSLLLQGARGNTIYF

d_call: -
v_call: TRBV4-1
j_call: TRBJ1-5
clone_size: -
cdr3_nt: TGCGCCAGCAGCCAAGGCCCTCGAGATCAGCCCCAGCATTTT
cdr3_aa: CASSQGPRDQPQHF

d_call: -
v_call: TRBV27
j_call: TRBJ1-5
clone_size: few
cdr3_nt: TGTGCCAGCAGTATGGGGTCAGGGCGAAATCAGCCCCAGCATTTT
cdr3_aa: CASSMGSGRNQPQHF

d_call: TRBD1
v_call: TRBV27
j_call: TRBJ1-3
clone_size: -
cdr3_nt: TGTGCCAGCAGTGGACGGACAGGGACTGGAAACACCATATATTTT
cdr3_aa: CASSGRTGTGNTIYF

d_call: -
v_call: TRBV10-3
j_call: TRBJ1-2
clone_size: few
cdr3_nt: TGTGCCATCAGTTTAGAGATGAATTCGTATGGCTACACCTTC
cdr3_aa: CAISLEMNSYGYTF

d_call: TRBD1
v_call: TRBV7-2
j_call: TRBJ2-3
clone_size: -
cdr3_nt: TGTGCCAGCAGCTTAGGTTACAGGGGTAGCACAGATACGCAGTATTTT
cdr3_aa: CASSLGYRGSTDTQYF

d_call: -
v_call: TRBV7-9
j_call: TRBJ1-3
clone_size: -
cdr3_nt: TGTGCCAGCAGACAGCCCTCTGGAAACACCATATATTTT
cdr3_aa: CASRQPSGNTIYF

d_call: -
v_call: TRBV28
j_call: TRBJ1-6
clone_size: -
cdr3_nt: TGTGCCAGTCGCCCGGGACACTTCCCGACCTCCTATAATTCACCCCTCCACTTT
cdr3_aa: CASRPGHFPTSYNSPLHF

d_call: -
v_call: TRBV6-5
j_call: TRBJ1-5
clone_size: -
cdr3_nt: TGTGCCAGCAGTTACTCAAGCGGGCAGCCCCAGCATTTT
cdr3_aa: CASSYSSGQPQHF

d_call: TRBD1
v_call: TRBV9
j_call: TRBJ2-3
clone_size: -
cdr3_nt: TGTGCCAGCAGCCCTTGGGACAGCCTCACAGATACGCAGTATTTT
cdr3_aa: CASSPWDSLTDTQYF

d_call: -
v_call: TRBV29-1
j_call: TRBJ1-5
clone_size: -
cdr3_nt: TGCAGCGTTAGCAGGGGAAATCAGCCCCAGCATTTT
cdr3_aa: CSVSRGNQPQHF

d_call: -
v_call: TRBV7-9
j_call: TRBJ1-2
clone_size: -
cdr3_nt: TGTGCCAGCAGCTCGGGACTGCCTAACTATGGCTACACCTTC
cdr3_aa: CASSSGLPNYGYTF

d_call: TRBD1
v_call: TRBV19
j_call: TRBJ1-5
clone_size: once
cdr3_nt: TGTGCCAGTAGTATGGGGGGCAGGGGGGAGGATCAGCCCCAGCATTTT
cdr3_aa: CASSMGGRGEDQPQHF

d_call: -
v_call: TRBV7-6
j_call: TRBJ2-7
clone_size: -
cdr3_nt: TGTGCCAGCAGCTTATACAGGCACTCCTACGAGCAGTACTTC
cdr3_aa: CASSLYRHSYEQYF

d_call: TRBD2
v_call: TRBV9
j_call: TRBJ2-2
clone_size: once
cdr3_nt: TGTGCCAGCAGCGGGGGACTAGCGGGGGCCAAGGCTCCCGGGGAGCTGTTTTTT
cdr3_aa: CASSGGLAGAKAPGELFF

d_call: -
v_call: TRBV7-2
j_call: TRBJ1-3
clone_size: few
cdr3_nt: TGTGCCAGCAGCTTTCCCGCAGAGGCAGGAAACACCATATATTTT
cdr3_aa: CASSFPAEAGNTIYF

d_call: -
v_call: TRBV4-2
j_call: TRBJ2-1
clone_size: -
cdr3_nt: TGTGCCAGCAGCCAAGATCGAGAAGGTAGCGGTGAGCAGTTCTTC
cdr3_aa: CASSQDREGSGEQFF

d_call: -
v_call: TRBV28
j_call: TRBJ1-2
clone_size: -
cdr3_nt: TGTGCCAGCAGTTTCAGCGGGACACACTATGGCTACACCTTC
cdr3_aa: CASSFSGTHYGYTF

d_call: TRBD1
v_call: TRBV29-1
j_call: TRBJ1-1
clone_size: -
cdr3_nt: TGCAGCGTGAGGACAGGGATGAACACTGAAGCTTTCTTT
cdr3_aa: CSVRTGMNTEAFF

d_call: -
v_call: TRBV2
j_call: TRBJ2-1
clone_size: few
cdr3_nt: TGTGCCAGCAATATTAACAATGAGCAGTTCTTC
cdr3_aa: CASNINNEQFF

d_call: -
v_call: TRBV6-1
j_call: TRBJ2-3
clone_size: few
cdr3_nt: TGTGCCAGCAGCGAGACAGACACAGATACGCAGTATTTT
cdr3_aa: CASSETDTDTQYF

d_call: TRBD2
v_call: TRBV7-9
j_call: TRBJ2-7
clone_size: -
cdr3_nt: TGTGCCAGCAGCTCTAGCGGGGGGGCTCAAGAGCAGTACTTC
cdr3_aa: CASSSSGGAQEQYF

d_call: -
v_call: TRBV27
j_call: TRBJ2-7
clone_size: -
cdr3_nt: TGTGCCAGCGGGGAGCGGAGCACCTACGAGCAGTACTTC
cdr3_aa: CASGERSTYEQYF

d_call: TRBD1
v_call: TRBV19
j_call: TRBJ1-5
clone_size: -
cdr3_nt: TGTGCCAGTTCCCGATCCGGGACAGGGACGTCTAGCAATCAGCCCCAGCATTTT
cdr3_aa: CASSRSGTGTSSNQPQHF